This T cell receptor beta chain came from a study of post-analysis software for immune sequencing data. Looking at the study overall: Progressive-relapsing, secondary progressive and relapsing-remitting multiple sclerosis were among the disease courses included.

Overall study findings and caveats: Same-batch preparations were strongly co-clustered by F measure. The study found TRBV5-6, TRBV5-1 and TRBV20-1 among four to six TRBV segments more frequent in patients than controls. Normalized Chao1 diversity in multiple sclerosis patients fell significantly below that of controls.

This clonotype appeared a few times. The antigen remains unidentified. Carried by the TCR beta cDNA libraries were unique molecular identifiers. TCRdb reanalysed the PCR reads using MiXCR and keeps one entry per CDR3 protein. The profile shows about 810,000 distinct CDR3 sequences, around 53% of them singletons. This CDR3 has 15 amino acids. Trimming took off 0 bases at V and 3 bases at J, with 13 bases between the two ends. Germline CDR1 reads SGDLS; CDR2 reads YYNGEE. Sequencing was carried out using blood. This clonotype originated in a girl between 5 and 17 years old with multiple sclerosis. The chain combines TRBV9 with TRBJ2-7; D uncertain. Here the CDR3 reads CASSVGGAAIYEQYF. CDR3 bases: TGTGCCAGCAGCGTAGGAGGAGCAGCCATCTACGAGCAGTACTTC.